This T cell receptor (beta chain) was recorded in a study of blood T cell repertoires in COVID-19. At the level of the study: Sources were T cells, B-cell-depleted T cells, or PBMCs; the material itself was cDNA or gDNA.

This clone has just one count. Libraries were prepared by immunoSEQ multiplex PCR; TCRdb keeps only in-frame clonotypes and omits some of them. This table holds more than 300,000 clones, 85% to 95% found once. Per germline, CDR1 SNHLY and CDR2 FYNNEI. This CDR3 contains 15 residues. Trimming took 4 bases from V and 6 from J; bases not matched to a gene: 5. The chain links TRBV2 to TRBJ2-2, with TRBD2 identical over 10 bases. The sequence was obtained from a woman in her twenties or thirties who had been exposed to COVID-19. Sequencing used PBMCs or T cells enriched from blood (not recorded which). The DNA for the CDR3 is TGTGCCAGCAGTGTAAGCGGGGGGGCCTCCGGGGAGCTGTTTTTT. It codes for CASSVSGGASGELFF.